This TCR beta chain was retrieved from a study of technical replicates of blood from several donors (dated by TCRdb to between 2016 and 2019). The library was produced with the immunoSEQ multiplex PCR assay. As stored in TCRdb, this immuneACCESS dataset retains in-frame rearrangements with V and J assigned. A fraction of the clones does not appear; measured against another copy, unresolved V genes explain less than half of the discrepancy, and the remainder lacks a known reason. The sample table holds some 78,000 clones, of which nearly 95% were seen once. The ten largest clones take up 0.26% of the sample. From a lookup of the germline V gene, CDR1 and CDR2 are SQVTM and ANQGSEA. The CDR3, cysteine through phenylalanine, is 14 amino acids long. Just the 42-base CDR3 DNA is kept, in frame starting at base 1. V has 3 bases trimmed and J has 11 bases trimmed; junction bases matching no gene number 15.

As concerns this clone: It lacks a known antigen. No much larger clone exists at a distance of one base, and base qualities are not known.

This TCR was sampled from a human donor in good health. The specimen was T cells isolated from PBMCs. The rearranged chain carries TRBV29-1 and TRBJ1-1; 7 central nucleotides agree with TRBD1. In nucleotide form, the sequence is TGCAGCGTTGAGGAGGCGGCAGGGGGTGGGGAGGCTTTCTTT. Its amino acids are CSVEEAAGGGEAFF.